A single sample is the source of the 14 T cell receptor beta chains below, sequenced in a study of shared clonotypes between healthy human individuals. TCRdb's table, derived via immunoSEQ multiplex PCR, lists solely in-frame clones and lacks some. The data contain 730,000 or so clones, more than 70% of them singletons. Input material: memory CD4+ T cells sorted from blood. The subset denotes: CD45RA-negative fraction. The origin of the receptors is a woman in her twenties or thirties in good health.

This clone was found many times. The rearrangement uses TRBV5-4 and TRBJ2-3; possible D gene TRBD1, 5 bases. Germline-derived CDR1 and CDR2 are SGHNT and YYREEE (reference sequence). The germline V and J ends were trimmed by 3 bases and 1 base, with 15 bases remaining between them. The CDR3 covers 16 residues. The CDR3 sequence: CASSWGGARGTDTQYF. The CDR3 DNA is TGTGCCAGCAGCTGGGGTGGGGCTAGGGGCACAGATACGCAGTATTTT.

V is TRBV6-6 and J is TRBJ1-1, with D tentatively TRBD1 (5 bases). The germline V and J ends were trimmed by 2 bases and 1 base, with 14 bases remaining between them. The CDR3 has 16 amino acids. CDR1 is MNHNY and CDR2 is SVGAGI in the germline V gene (reference sequence). The CDR3 DNA follows: TGTGCCAGCAGTTACGGCCTCAAACAGGAGAACACTGAAGCTTTCTTT. Translation gives CASSYGLKQENTEAFF.

V gene TRBV10-3 combines with J gene TRBJ2-2; the match to TRBD2 covers 11 bases. Germline CDR1 ENHRY, CDR2 SYGVKD. The CDR3 sequence is 18 residues long. Trimming at V came to 2 bases and at J to 6 bases, leaving 11 bases not matched to a gene. The CDR3 nucleotides are TGTGCCATCAGTGAGGGTACTAGCGGGAGAAGTGGGGCCGGGGAGCTGTTTTTT. As protein: CAISEGTSGRSGAGELFF.

This clone was counted between two and nine times. The rearrangement joins TRBV27 to TRBJ2-7, with 13 bases matching TRBD2. Losses at the gene ends were 5 bases for V and 2 bases for J; bases not matched to a gene: 6. The CDR3 contains 16 residues. The germline CDR1 and CDR2 sequences are MNHEY and SMNVEV (reference sequence). This chain's CDR3 is CASSPGLAGDTYEQYF. The CDR3 nucleotides read TGTGCCAGCAGTCCCGGACTAGCGGGAGACACCTACGAGCAGTACTTC.

This clone is a singleton in its sample. V usage is TRBV19 and J usage is TRBJ2-7; 9 bases agree with TRBD2. This CDR3 contains 16 residues. With V trimmed by 3 bases and J by 4 bases, 10 bases remained unmatched. The germline gives CDR1 LNHDA, CDR2 SQIVND (reference sequence). CDR3 nucleotide sequence: TGTGCCAGTAGTATTTTGGCGGGAGGGCCGGGTTACGAGCAGTACTTC. Protein sequence: CASSILAGGPGYEQYF.

The chain is built from TRBV30 and TRBJ2-1; no reliable D call. V dropped 0 bases and J dropped 8 bases, with 14 bases sitting between them. There are 14 residues in the CDR3. Germline lookup yields CDR1 GTSNPN and CDR2 SVGIG (reference sequence). DNA for the CDR3: TGTGCCTGGAGTGTACGTCTGCGTCGGGATGAGCAGTTCTTC. It encodes CAWSVRLRRDEQFF.

This clone occurred many times. This rearrangement joins TRBV7-2 to TRBJ2-7; D may be TRBD1 (5 bases). CDR3 length: 13 residues. The germline V gene has CDR1 SGHTA and CDR2 FQGNSA. V shed 3 bases and J shed 6 bases, with 12 bases lying between them. CDR3 region: CASSFYQGPEQYF. As DNA, the CDR3 is TGTGCCAGCAGCTTTTATCAGGGTCCCGAGCAGTACTTC.

V usage is TRBV19 and J usage is TRBJ2-7; 7 nucleotides agree with TRBD1. V shed 5 bases and J 7 bases; nucleotides not matched to a gene: 5. The germline CDR1 and CDR2 sequences are LNHDA and SQIVND (reference sequence). The CDR3 sequence is 12 residues long. Here the CDR3 DNA reads TGTGCCAGTAGTCAACAGGGGCGGGAGCAGTACTTC. It yields the protein CASSQQGREQYF.

This clone was seen only once. V gene TRBV27 combines with J gene TRBJ2-7; 7 nucleotides agree with TRBD2. The CDR3 totals 15 residues. Germline V CDR1 and CDR2: MNHEY, SMNVEV (reference sequence). V dropped 7 bases and J dropped 2; count of bases not matched to a gene: 11. In DNA, the CDR3 is TGTGCCAGCACCTGGCTGGCGGGAGTCCCCTACGAGCAGTACTTC. It yields the protein CASTWLAGVPYEQYF.

The CDR3 coding sequence is TGTGCCAGCAGGGACCGTGGAGATACGCAGTATTTT. It yields the protein CASRDRGDTQYF. V and J are TRBV7-2 and TRBJ2-3; D unresolved. Germline CDR1 reads SGHTA; CDR2 reads FQGNSA. The V gene lost 6 bases and the J gene lost 5 bases, with 9 bases spanning the gap. The CDR3 loop spans 12 amino acids.

This clone showed up many times. The chain has TRBV11-2 and TRBJ2-7; TRBD2 aligns across 8 bases. The ends lost 7 bases at V and 0 bases at J; junction bases unmatched: 11. The CDR3 runs to 16 residues. The germline gives CDR1 SGHAT, CDR2 FQNNGV. In DNA form, the CDR3 reads TGTGCCAGCACACCGGGGCTCCGGGGGGGCTCCTACGAGCAGTACTTC. Protein: CASTPGLRGGSYEQYF.

The V call is TRBV11-3, the J call TRBJ2-5; possible D gene TRBD1, 6 bases. Trimming cost V 5 bases and J 7 bases, with 14 bases left between them. Germline assignment: CDR1 SGHNT and CDR2 YENEEA. This CDR3 has 13 amino acids. CDR3 nucleotides: TGTGCCAGCAGCCCAGGGGCCGGGTCGACCCAGTACTTC. Its protein is CASSPGAGSTQYF. Combining the CDR3 with reference TRBV11-3 and TRBJ2-5 gives the whole variable domain EAGVVQSPRYKIIEKKQPVAFWCNPISGHNTLYWYLQNLGQGPELLIRYENEEAVDDSQLPKDRFSAERLKGVDSTLKIQPAELGDSAVYLCASSPGAGSTQYFGPGTRLLVL.

This clone was counted at least ten times. The sample holds other DNA sequences that translate to the same CDR3. The CDR3 spells CASSPSLTGDDEQYF. Written as DNA, the CDR3 is TGTGCCAGCTCACCCTCTCTCACAGGGGACGACGAGCAGTACTTC. This chain uses TRBV18 with TRBJ2-7, with 7 bases that match TRBD1. V lost 3 bases to trimming and J lost 5 bases; unmatched junction nucleotides: 10. This CDR3 is built from 15 residues. Germline assignment: CDR1 KGHSH and CDR2 LQKENI.

This clone came up a few times. The chain employs TRBV2 and TRBJ1-5; a possible D gene is TRBD1 (5 bases). Germline loops: CDR1 SNHLY, CDR2 FYNNEI. Trimming stripped 7 bases from V and 0 bases from J, with 10 bases between. The CDR3 is 14 amino acids. The CDR3 DNA is TGTGCCAGCAACGACAGAGTTAGCAATCAGCCCCAGCATTTT. Translated, it gives CASNDRVSNQPQHF.